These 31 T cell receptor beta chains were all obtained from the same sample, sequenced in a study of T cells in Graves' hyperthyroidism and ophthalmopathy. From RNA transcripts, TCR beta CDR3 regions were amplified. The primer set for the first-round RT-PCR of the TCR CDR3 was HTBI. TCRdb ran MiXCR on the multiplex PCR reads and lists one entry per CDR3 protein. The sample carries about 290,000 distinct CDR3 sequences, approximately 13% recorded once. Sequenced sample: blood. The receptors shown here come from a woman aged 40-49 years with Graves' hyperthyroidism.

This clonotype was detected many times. CDR3 DNA sequence: TGTGCCAGCACTCCGAGGGTGGATTCACCCCTCCACTTT. Residues: CASTPRVDSPLHF. The J gene is TRBJ1-6, the V gene TRBV18; no reliable D call. The ends were cut back, 8 bases at V and 8 bases at J, with 13 bases in the middle. Looked up from germline, CDR1 is KGHSH and CDR2 is LQKENI. The CDR3 extends over 13 amino acids.

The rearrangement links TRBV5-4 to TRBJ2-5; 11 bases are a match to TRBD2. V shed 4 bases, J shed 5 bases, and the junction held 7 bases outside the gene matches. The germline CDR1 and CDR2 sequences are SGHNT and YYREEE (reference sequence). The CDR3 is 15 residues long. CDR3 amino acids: CASSVGLAGLETQYF. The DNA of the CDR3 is TGTGCCAGCAGCGTCGGACTAGCGGGTTTGGAGACCCAGTACTTC.

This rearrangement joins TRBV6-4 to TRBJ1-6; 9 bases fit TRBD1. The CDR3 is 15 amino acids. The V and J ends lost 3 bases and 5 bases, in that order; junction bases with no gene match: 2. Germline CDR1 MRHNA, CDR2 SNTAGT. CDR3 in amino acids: CASSEQGADNSPLHF. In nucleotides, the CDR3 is TGTGCCAGCAGTGAACAGGGGGCGGATAATTCACCCCTCCACTTT.

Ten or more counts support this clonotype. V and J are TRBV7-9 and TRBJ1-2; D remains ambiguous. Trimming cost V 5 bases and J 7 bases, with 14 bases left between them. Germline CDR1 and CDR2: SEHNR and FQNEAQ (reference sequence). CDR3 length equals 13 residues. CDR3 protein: CASSRPGLGGYTF. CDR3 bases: TGTGCCAGCAGCCGCCCGGGCCTAGGTGGCTACACCTTC.

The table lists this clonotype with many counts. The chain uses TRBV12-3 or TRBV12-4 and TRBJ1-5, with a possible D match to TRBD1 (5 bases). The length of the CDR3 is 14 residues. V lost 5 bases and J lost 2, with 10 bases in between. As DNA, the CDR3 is TGTGCCAGCAGTGAAACAGGAGGCAATCAGCCCCAGCATTTT. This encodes CASSETGGNQPQHF.

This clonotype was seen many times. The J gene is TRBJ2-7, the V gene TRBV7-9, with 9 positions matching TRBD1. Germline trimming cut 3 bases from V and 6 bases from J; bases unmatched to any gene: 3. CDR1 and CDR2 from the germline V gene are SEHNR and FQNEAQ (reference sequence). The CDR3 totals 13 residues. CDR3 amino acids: CASSFGTGTEQYF. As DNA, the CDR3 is TGTGCCAGCAGCTTCGGGACAGGGACCGAGCAGTACTTC.

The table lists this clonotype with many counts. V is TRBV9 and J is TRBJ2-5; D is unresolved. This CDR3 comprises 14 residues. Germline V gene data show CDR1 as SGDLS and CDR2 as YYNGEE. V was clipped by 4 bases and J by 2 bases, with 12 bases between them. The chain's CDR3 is CASSPGPRQETQYF. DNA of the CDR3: TGTGCCAGCAGCCCTGGACCTAGACAAGAGACCCAGTACTTC.

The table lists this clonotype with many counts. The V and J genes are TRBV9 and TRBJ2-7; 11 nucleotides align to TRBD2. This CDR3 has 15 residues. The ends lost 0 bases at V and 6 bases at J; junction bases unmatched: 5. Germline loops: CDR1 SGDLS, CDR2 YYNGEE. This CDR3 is CASSVVGLAGGEQYF. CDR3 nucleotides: TGTGCCAGCAGCGTAGTTGGTCTAGCGGGAGGCGAGCAGTACTTC.

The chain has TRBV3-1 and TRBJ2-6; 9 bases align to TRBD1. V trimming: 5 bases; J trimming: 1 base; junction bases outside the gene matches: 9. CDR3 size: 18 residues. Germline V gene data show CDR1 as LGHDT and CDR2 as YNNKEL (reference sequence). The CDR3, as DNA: TGTGCCAGCAGCACCACAGGGGGCGCTTTTTCTGGGGCCAACGTCCTGACTTTC. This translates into CASSTTGGAFSGANVLTF.

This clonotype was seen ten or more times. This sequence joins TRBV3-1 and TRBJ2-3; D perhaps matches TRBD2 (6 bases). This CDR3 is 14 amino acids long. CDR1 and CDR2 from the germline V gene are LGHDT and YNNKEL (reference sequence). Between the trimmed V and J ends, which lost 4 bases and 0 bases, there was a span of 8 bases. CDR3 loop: CASSLSGSTDTQYF. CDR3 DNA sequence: TGTGCCAGCAGCCTCAGCGGGAGCACAGATACGCAGTATTTT.

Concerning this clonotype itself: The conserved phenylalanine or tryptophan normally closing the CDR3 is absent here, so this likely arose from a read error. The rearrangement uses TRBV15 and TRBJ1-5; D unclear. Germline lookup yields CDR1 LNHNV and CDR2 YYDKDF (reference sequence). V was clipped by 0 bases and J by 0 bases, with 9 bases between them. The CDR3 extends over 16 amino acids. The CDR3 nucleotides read TGTGCCACCAGCAGAGATCGGGTAGTTAGCAATCAGCCCCAGCATTCT. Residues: CATSRDRVVSNQPQHS.

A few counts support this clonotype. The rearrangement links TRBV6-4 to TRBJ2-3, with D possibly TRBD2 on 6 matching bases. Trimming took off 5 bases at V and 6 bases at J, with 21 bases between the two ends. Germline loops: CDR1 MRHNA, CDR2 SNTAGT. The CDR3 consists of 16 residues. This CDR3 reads CASSQLAEGGGDTQYF. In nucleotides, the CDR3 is TGTGCCAGCAGTCAGTTAGCGGAGGGCGGAGGTGATACGCAGTATTTT.

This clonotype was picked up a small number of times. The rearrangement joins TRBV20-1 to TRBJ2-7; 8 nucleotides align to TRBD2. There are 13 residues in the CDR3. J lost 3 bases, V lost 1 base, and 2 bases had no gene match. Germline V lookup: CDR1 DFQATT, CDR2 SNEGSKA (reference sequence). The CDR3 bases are TGCAGTGCTAGAGTAGCGGGGAGCTACGAGCAGTACTTC. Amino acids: CSARVAGSYEQYF.

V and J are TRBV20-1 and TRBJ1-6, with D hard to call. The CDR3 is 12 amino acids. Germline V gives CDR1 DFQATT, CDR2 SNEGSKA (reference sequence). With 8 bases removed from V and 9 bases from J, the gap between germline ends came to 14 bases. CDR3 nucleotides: TGCAGTTCCGGGAGGAAACTTTCACCCCTCCACTTT. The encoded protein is CSSGRKLSPLHF.

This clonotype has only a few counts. CDR3 residues: CASSEGSVYEQYF. The CDR3 DNA follows: TGTGCCAGCTCCGAAGGGAGCGTCTACGAGCAGTACTTC. This sequence joins TRBV18 and TRBJ2-7; D is perhaps TRBD2 (5 bases). The CDR3 runs 13 residues. Germline V CDR1 and CDR2: KGHSH, LQKENI. V was clipped by 6 bases and J by 3 bases, with 12 bases between them.

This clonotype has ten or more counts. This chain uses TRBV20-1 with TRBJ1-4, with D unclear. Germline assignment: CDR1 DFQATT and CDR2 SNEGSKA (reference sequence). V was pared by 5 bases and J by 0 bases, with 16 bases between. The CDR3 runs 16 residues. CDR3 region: CSAVVLGSATNEKLFF. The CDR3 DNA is TGCAGTGCTGTGGTGTTAGGGAGTGCAACTAATGAAAAACTGTTTTTT.

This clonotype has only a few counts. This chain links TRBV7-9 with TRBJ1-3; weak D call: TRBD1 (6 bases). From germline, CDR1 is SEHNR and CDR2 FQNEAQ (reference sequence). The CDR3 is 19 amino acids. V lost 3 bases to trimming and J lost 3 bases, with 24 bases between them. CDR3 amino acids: CASSFVPRGGGQDGNTIYF. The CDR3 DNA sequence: TGTGCCAGCAGCTTCGTCCCCAGAGGTGGGGGGCAAGATGGAAACACCATATATTTT.

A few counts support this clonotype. CDR3 in DNA: TGCAGTGCTAGAGATTTGGGGGACGCGTTCCAGTTCTTC. It translates to CSARDLGDAFQFF. This chain uses TRBV20-1 with TRBJ2-1; TRBD1 or TRBD2 may be the D gene (5 bases each). CDR1 and CDR2 (germline): DFQATT, SNEGSKA (reference sequence). Trimming removed 0 bases at V and 13 bases at J, with 16 bases between. The CDR3 extends over 13 amino acids.

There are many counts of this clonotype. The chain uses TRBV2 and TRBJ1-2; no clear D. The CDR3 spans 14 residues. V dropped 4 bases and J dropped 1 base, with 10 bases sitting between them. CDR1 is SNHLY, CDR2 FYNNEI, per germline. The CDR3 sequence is CASSGSAVNYGYTF. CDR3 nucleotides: TGTGCCAGCAGTGGCTCAGCAGTTAACTATGGCTACACCTTC.

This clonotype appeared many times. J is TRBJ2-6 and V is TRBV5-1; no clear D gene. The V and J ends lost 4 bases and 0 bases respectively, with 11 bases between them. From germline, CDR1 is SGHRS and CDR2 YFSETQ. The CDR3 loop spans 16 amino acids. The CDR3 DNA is TGCGCCAGCAGCCATGACGGATACTCTGGGGCCAACGTCCTGACTTTC. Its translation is CASSHDGYSGANVLTF.

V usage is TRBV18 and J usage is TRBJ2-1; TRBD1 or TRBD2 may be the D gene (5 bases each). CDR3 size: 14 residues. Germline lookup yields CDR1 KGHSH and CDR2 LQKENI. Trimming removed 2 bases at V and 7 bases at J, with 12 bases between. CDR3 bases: TGTGCCAGCTCACCATGGGCAGGGAGAAATGAGCAGTTCTTC. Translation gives CASSPWAGRNEQFF.

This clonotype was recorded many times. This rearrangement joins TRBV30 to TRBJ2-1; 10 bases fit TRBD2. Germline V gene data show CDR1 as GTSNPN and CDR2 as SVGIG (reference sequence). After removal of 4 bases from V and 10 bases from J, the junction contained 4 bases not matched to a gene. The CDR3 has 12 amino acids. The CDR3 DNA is TGTGCCTGGACTAGCGGGAGTTGGGAGCAGTTCTTC. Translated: CAWTSGSWEQFF.

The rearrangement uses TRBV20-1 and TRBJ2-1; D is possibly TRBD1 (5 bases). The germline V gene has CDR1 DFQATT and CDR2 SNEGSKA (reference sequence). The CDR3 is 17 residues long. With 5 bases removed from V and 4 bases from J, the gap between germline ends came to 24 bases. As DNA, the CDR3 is TGCAGTGCTCTGGGGCAGGGCCAACCCTTACCTTACAATGAGCAGTTCTTC. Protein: CSALGQGQPLPYNEQFF.

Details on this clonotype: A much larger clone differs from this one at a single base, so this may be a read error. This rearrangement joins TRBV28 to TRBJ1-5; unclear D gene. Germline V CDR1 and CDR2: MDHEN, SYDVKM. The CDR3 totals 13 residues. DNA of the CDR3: TGTGCCAGCAGTTTACTAGGGTACCAGCCCCGGCATTTT. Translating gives CASSLLGYQPRHF.

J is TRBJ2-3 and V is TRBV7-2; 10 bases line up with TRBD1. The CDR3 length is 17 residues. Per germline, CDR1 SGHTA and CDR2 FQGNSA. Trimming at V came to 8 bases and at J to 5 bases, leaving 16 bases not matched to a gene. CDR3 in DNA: TGTGCCAGCTCACCACGTCCGCCGGGACAGGGGCTAGATACGCAGTATTTT. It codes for CASSPRPPGQGLDTQYF.

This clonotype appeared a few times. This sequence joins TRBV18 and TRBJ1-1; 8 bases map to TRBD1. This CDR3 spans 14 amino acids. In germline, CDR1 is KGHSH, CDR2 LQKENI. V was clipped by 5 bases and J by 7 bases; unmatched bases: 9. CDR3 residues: CASSGNRGDGEAFF. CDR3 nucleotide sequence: TGTGCCAGCTCAGGCAACAGGGGGGATGGTGAAGCTTTCTTT.

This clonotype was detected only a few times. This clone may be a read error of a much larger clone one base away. The CDR3 loop reads CASSSTGSTEAFF. As DNA, the CDR3 is TGTGCCAGCAGTTCAACAGGGAGCACTGAAGCTTTCTTT. The chain has TRBV6-1 and TRBJ1-1, with a weak D call TRBD1 (6 bases). Germline V gene data show CDR1 as MNHNS and CDR2 as SASEGT. CDR3 length: 13 residues. V shed 5 bases and J shed 4 bases, with 11 bases lying between them.

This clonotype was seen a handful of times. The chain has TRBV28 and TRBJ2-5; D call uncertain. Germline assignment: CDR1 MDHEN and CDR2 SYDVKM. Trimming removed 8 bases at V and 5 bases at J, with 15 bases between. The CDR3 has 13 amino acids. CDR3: CASGTLERETQYF. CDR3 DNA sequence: TGTGCCAGCGGCACTCTAGAAAGGGAGACCCAGTACTTC.

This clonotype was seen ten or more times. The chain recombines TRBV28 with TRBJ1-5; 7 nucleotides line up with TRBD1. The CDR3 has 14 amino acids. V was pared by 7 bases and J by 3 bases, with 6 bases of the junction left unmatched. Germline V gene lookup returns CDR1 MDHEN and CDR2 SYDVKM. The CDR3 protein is CASIGTADNQPQHF. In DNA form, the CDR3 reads TGTGCCAGCATAGGGACAGCTGACAATCAGCCCCAGCATTTT.

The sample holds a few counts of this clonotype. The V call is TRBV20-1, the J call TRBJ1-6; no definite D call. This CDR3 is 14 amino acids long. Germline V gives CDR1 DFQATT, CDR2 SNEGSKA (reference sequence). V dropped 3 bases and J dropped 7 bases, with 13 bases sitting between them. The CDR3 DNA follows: TGCAGTGCTAGTACGGGATATGGGAATTCACCCCTCCACTTT. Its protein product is CSASTGYGNSPLHF.

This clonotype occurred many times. DNA for the CDR3: TGTGCCAGCAGCCGATCGACTGGGGGCTTCAGGGTCGGGGCTTTCTTT. It yields the protein CASSRSTGGFRVGAFF. The chain couples TRBV3-1 to TRBJ1-1; perhaps TRBD1 as D (6 bases). Germline assignment: CDR1 LGHDT and CDR2 YNNKEL (reference sequence). The V end lost 4 bases, the J end lost 11 bases, and 26 bases lay between the germline ends. The CDR3 loop spans 16 amino acids.